These 8 T cell receptor beta chains were sequenced from one sample in a study of T cell repertoires in ileal Crohn's disease. TCRdb's copy holds only in-frame clones and misses some; the assay was immunoSEQ multiplex PCR. The sample includes roughly 20,000 clones, 55% to 85% of them seen just once. As for time point: neoterminal ileum biopsy at postoperative endoscopy, about 6 months after surgery. Sequenced: ileal tissue. Source of these receptors: an adult with Crohn's disease.

This chain uses TRBV4-3 with TRBJ2-3, with 7 bases matching TRBD2. With V trimmed by 2 bases and J by 2 bases, 13 bases remained unmatched. This CDR3 has 18 amino acids. Germline V gene lookup returns CDR1 LGHNA and CDR2 YSLEER. This CDR3 reads CASSQTPAPGGPTDTQYF. The CDR3 nucleotides are TGCGCCAGCAGCCAAACCCCTGCCCCGGGGGGACCCACAGATACGCAGTATTTT.

This chain links TRBV9 with TRBJ1-6, with D maybe TRBD1 (5 bases). V lost 6 bases and J 4 bases, leaving 11 bases between the germline ends. CDR1 is SGDLS and CDR2 is YYNGEE in the germline V gene. CDR3 size: 14 residues. CDR3 protein: CASKGRDYNSPLHF. For the CDR3, the DNA is TGTGCCAGCAAGGGGCGCGATTATAATTCACCCCTCCACTTT.

This rearrangement joins TRBV7-2 to TRBJ2-4; 9 bases map to TRBD2. This CDR3 comprises 18 residues. Trimming cost V 4 bases and J 0 bases; bases outside gene matches: 10. Germline V gene lookup returns CDR1 SGHTA and CDR2 FQGNSA. The CDR3 loop reads CASSSIQTSGLAKNIQYF. CDR3 bases: TGTGCCAGCAGCTCCATCCAGACTAGCGGACTAGCCAAAAACATTCAGTACTTC. The variable domain in full, with the rest retrieved from reference TRBV7-2 and TRBJ2-4, is GAGVSQSPSNKVTEKGKDVELRCDPISGHTALYWYRQSLGQGLEFLIYFQGNSAPDKSGLPSDRFSAERTGGSVSTLTIQRTQQEDSAVYLCASSSIQTSGLAKNIQYFGAGTRLSVL.

In its sample, this clone ranks as medium-sized. The chain recombines TRBV28 with TRBJ1-2; D is ambiguous. The V end was cut by 6 bases, the J end by 8 bases, with 13 bases between. CDR3 length equals 12 residues. CDR1 is MDHEN and CDR2 is SYDVKM in the germline V gene. The CDR3 bases are TGTGCCAGCAGCCCGCTTGGAGTAGGCTACACCTTC. Translating gives CASSPLGVGYTF.

This clone was observed a few times. This chain's CDR3 is CASSFLTALETQYF. As DNA, the CDR3 is TGCGCCAGCAGCTTCTTGACAGCTTTAGAGACCCAGTACTTC. This chain connects TRBV5-1 to TRBJ2-5, with D tentatively TRBD1 (5 bases). V was shortened by 2 bases and J by 4 bases, with 12 bases between the two germline ends. Germline CDR1 SGHRS, CDR2 YFSETQ. This CDR3 is built from 14 residues.

The V gene is TRBV10-2, the J gene TRBJ2-2; 9 nucleotides match TRBD1. V trimming: 6 bases; J trimming: 4 bases; junction bases outside the gene matches: 9. Germline CDR1 is WSHSY and CDR2 is SAAADI. The CDR3 spans 16 residues. Written as DNA, the CDR3 is TGCGCCAGCAGGAAAACAGGGGGCTTGGGCACCGGGGAGCTGTTTTTT. Its protein product is CASRKTGGLGTGELFF.

The gene calls are TRBV28 and TRBJ1-5; D not resolved. The germline V gene encodes CDR1 MDHEN and CDR2 SYDVKM. The V and J ends lost 3 bases and 7 bases respectively, with 7 bases between them. The CDR3 runs to 12 residues. CDR3 region: CASSFGEQPQHF. The CDR3 DNA reads TGTGCCAGCAGTTTCGGAGAACAGCCCCAGCATTTT.

V and J are TRBV5-4 and TRBJ1-1, with TRBD1 matching 8 bases. Per the germline V gene, CDR1 is SGHNT and CDR2 is YYREEE (reference sequence). V lost 4 bases to trimming and J lost 1 base; unmatched junction nucleotides: 12. The CDR3 contains 17 residues. The CDR3 bases are TGTGCCAGCAGCCTGGGGTCGGGCAGGGGGCAGAACACTGAAGCTTTCTTT. Translated, it gives CASSLGSGRGQNTEAFF. Variable domain in full (rest from reference TRBV5-4 and TRBJ1-1): ETGVTQSPTHLIKTRGQQVTLRCSSQSGHNTVSWYQQALGQGPQFIFQYYREEENGRGNFPPRFSGLQFPNYSSELNVNALELDDSALYLCASSLGSGRGQNTEAFFGQGTRLTVV.